The source of this TCR beta chain is a study of response to subunit inactivated influenza vaccine. Study-level results: With each seasonal influenza vaccination, the authors suggested, few new T cells are recruited.

TCRdb reprocessed the RT-PCR reads with MiXCR, giving one entry per CDR3 protein. The sample lists under 200,000 distinct CDR3 sequences, roughly a tenth occurring once. This clonotype was counted only a few times. Antigen: not known. The CDR3 length is 13 residues. V dropped 4 bases and J dropped 4 bases, with 8 bases sitting between them. CDR1 and CDR2 (germline): SEHNR, FQNEAQ (reference sequence). The specimen comprised non-naive T cells sorted from PBMCs, sampled 45 days after vaccination. The source of this sequence is a man aged 45-65 years who received an inactivated influenza vaccine. The V call is TRBV7-9, the J call TRBJ2-1; D assignment may be TRBD1 or TRBD2 (5 bases each). The DNA for the CDR3 is TGTGCCAGCAGCTCCGGGGCTTACAATGAGCAGTTCTTC. It translates to CASSSGAYNEQFF.